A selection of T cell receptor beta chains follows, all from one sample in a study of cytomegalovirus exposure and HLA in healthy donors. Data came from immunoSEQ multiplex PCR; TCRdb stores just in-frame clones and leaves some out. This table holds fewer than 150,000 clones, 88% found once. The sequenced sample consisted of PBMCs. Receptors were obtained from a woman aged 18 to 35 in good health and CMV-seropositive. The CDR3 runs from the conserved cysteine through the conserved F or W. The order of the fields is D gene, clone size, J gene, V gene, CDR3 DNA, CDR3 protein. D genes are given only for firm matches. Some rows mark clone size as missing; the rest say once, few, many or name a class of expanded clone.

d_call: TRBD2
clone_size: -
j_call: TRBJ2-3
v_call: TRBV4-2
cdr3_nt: TGTGCCAGCAGCCAAGAAGCGGGGGGGCCGATTGGCCCAGATACGCAGTATTTT
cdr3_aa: CASSQEAGGPIGPDTQYF

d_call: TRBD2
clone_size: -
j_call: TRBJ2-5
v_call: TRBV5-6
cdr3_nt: TGTGCCAGCAGCTTCGGAGCGGGGGGTCCCCCGGGTGAGACCCAGTACTTC
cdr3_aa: CASSFGAGGPPGETQYF

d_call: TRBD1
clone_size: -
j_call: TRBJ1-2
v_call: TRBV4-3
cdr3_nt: TGCGCCAGCAGCCAAGAAAAAGACAGGGGGTTCTATGGCTACACCTTC
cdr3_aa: CASSQEKDRGFYGYTF

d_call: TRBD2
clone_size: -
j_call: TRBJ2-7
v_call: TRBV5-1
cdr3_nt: TGCGCCAGCACCCGGACTAGCGGGGACTACGAGCAGTACTTC
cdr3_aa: CASTRTSGDYEQYF

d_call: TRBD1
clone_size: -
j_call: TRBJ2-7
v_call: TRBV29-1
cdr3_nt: TGCAGCGTTGACGGAGGGGACAGGGGCTTCGAGCAGTACTTC
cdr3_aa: CSVDGGDRGFEQYF

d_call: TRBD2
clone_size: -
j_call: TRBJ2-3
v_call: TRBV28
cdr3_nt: TGTGCCAGCAACGGCGGGGGGGGCACAGATACGCAGTATTTT
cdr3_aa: CASNGGGGTDTQYF

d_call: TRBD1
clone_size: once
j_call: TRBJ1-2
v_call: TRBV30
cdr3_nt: TGTGCCTGGAGTCGCGGACAGGGAGGTGGCTACACCTTC
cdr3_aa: CAWSRGQGGGYTF

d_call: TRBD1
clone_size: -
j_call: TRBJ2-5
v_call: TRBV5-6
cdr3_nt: TGTGCCAGCAGCCGGACAGGGGTAGAGACCCAGTACTTC
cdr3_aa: CASSRTGVETQYF

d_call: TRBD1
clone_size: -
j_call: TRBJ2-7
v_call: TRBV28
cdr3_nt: TGTGCCAGCAGTTTCCCCGGACAGGGGGCCTACGAGCAGTACTTC
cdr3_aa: CASSFPGQGAYEQYF

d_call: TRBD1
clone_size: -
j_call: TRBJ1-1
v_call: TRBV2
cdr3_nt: TGTGCCAGCAGCCCCGGACAGGGGTTAGGCACTGAAGCTTTCTTT
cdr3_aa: CASSPGQGLGTEAFF

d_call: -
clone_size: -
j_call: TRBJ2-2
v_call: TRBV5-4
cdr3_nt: TGTGCCAGCAGCTGGACCAGGGGTAAAGCCGGGGAGCTGTTTTTT
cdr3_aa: CASSWTRGKAGELFF

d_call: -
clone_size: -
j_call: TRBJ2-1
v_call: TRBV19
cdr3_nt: TGTGCCAGTAGTATAGAGGAGGGAAGCTACAATGAGCAGTTCTTC
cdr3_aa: CASSIEEGSYNEQFF

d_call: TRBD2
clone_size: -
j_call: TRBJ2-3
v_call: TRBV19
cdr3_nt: TGTGCCAGTAGTATAGTTAGCGGGGGGCGCCCCGGCGGGCAGTATTTT
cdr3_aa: CASSIVSGGRPGGQYF

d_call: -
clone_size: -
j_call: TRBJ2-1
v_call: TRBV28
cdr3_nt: TGTGCCAGCAGTTTCACTCGACAGGTCGGGTACAAGTTCTTC
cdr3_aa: CASSFTRQVGYKFF

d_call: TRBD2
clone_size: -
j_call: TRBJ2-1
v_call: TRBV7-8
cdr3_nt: TGTGCCAGCAGCTTATATTCGGCGGGGGGAGACAATGAGCAGTTCTTC
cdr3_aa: CASSLYSAGGDNEQFF

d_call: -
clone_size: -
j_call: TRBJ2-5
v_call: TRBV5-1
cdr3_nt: TGCGCCAGCAGCCCAGATAACCAAGAGACCCAGTACTTC
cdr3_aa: CASSPDNQETQYF

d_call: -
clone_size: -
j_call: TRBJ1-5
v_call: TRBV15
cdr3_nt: TGTGCCACCAGCAGAGATTCCCATCTGTTAGTCCCAAATCAGCCCCAGCATTTT
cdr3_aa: CATSRDSHLLVPNQPQHF

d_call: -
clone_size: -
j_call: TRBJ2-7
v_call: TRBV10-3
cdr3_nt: TGTGCCATCAGTGACAGGGACTACGAGCAGTACTTC
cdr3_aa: CAISDRDYEQYF

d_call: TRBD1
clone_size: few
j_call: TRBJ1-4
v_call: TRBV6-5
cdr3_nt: TGTGCCAGCAACTCCAGGGGGCTGAGAGAAAAACTGTTTTTT
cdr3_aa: CASNSRGLREKLFF

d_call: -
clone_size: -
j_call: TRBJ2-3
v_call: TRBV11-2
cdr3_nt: TGTGCCAGCAGCTTAGCCGCAGTCGTCACAGATACGCAGTATTTT
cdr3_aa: CASSLAAVVTDTQYF

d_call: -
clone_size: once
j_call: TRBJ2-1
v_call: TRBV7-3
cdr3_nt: TGTGCCAGCAGCCGTGACAGCTCCTACAATGAGCAGTTCTTC
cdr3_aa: CASSRDSSYNEQFF

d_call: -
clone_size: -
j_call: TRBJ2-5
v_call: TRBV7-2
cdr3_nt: TGTGCCAGCAGCCCCTTTCTGTCCGGGGGAGAGACCCAGTACTTC
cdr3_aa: CASSPFLSGGETQYF

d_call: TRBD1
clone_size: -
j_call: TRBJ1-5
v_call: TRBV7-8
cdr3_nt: TGTGCCAGCAGCTTGGACAGGGATCAGCCCCAGCATTTT
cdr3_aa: CASSLDRDQPQHF

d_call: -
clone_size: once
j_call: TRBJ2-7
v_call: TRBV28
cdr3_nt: TGTGCCAGCAGCCCCTATGGTTACGAGCAGTACTTC
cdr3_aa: CASSPYGYEQYF

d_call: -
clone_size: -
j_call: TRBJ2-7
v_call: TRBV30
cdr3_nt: TGTGCCTGGAGTGTATTCCCCCCCTTTAGCGGAGCATCCTACGAGCAGTACTTC
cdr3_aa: CAWSVFPPFSGASYEQYF

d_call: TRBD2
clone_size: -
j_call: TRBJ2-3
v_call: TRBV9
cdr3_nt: TGTGCCAGCAGGGAGCTAGCGGCAGATACGCAGTATTTT
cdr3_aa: CASRELAADTQYF

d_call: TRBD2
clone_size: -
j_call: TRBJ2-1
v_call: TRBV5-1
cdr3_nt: TGCGCCAGCAGCAGGATAGCGGGAGGACACAATGAGCAGTTCTTC
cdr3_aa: CASSRIAGGHNEQFF

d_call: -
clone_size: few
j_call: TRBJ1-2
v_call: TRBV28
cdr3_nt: TGTGCCAGCCAACCCCTCGGCCGACAGTATGACTACACCTTC
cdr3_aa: CASQPLGRQYDYTF

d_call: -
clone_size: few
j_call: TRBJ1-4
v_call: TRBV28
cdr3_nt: TGTGCCAGCAGTTCCTTGGCGGGGGGCCCTGAAAAACTGTTTTTT
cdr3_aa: CASSSLAGGPEKLFF

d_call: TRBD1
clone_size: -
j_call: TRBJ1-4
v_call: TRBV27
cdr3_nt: TGTGCCAGCAGGTCCGGGACAGGGACAGAAAAACTGTTTTTT
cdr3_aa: CASRSGTGTEKLFF

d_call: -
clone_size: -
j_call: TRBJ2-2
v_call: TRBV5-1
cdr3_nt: TGCGCCAGCAGCTTGGAGGGGACGAACACCGGGGAGCTGTTTTTT
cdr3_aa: CASSLEGTNTGELFF

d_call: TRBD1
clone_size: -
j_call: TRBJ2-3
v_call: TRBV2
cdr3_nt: TGTGCCACTTCACCTGACAGGGGGCGGAAAGATACGCAGTATTTT
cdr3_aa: CATSPDRGRKDTQYF

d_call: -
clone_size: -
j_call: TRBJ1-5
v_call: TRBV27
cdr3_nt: TGTGCCAGCAGTTTAGGGGCCAGGGCGGCGCAGCCCCAGCATTTT
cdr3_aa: CASSLGARAAQPQHF

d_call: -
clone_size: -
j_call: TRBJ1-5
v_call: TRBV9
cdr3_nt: TGTGCCAGCAGTGGGGCAATGAGCAATCAGCCCCAGCATTTT
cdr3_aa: CASSGAMSNQPQHF

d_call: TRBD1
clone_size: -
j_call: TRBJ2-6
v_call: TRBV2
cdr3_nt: TGTGCCAGCAGTGAACGCAGGGGGACAGGTGGGGCCAACGTCCTGACTTTC
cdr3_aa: CASSERRGTGGANVLTF

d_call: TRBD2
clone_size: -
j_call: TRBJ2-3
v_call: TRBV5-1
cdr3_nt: TGCGCCAGCAGCTTGGGGGGACTAGCGGGAGGAGGAGATACGCAGTATTTT
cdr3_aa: CASSLGGLAGGGDTQYF

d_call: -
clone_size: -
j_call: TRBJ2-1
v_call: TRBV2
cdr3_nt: TGTGCCAGCAGCCCTGTGGGTCTAGCTATAACCTACAATGAGCAGTTCTTC
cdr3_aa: CASSPVGLAITYNEQFF

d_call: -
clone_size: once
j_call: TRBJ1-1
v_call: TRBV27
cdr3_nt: TGTGCCAGCAGGGGTTTGAGGGAGCTCGGCACTGAAGCTTTCTTT
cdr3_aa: CASRGLRELGTEAFF

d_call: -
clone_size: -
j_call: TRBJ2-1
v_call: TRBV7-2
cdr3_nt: TGTGCCAGCAGCTTAGAAGGGAGGTCCCTCTACAATGAGCAGTTCTTC
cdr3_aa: CASSLEGRSLYNEQFF

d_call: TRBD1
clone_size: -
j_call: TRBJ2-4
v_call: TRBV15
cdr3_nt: TGTGCCACCAGCAGAGATGGGACAGCCAGAAACATTCAGTACTTC
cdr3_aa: CATSRDGTARNIQYF

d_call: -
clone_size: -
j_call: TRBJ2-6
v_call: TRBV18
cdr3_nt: TGTGCCAGCTCACCATTATCGACAGGAAGCTCTGGGGCCAACGTCCTGACTTTC
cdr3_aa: CASSPLSTGSSGANVLTF

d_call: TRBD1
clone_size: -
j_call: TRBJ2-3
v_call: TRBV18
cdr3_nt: TGTGCCAGCTCACCTACTGCCGGGACAGGGAGTACAGATACGCAGTATTTT
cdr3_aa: CASSPTAGTGSTDTQYF

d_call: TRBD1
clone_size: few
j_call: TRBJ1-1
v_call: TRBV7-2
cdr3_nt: TGTGCCAGCAGATCGGGACAGACGTTCAACACTGAAGCTTTCTTT
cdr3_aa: CASRSGQTFNTEAFF

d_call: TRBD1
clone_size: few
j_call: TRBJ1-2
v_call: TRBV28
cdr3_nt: TGTGCCAGCAGTCTGGCAGGGGGAGACTACACCTTC
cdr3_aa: CASSLAGGDYTF

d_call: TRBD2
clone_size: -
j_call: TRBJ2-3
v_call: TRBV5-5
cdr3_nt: TGTGCCAGCAGCCTACGACTAGCGGGGGCTAGCACAGATACGCAGTATTTT
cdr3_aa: CASSLRLAGASTDTQYF

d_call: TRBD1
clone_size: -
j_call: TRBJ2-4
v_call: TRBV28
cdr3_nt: TGTGCCAGCAGCGACCGGGACAGTGAAAACATTCAGTACTTC
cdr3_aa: CASSDRDSENIQYF

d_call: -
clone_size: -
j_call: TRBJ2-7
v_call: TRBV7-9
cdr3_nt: TGTGCCAGCAGCCGATTGCCGAGCTCCTACGAGCAGTACTTC
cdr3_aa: CASSRLPSSYEQYF

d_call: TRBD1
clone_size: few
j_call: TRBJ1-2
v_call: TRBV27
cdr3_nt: TGTGCCAGCAGTTACGGGCAGGGGGCGGGGTATGGCTACACCTTC
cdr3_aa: CASSYGQGAGYGYTF